The 14 T cell receptor beta chains in this list originate from one sample, sequenced in a study of blood T cell repertoires in COVID-19. TCRdb's table, derived via immunoSEQ multiplex PCR, lists solely in-frame clones and lacks some. Among some 66,000 clones listed, 82% were seen once. The sequenced material came from peripheral blood. The receptors here all came from a man aged 60 to 69 with acute or convalescent COVID-19.

The genes are TRBV11-3 and TRBJ1-1, with 9 nucleotides matching TRBD1. V lost 5 bases and J lost 10; bases outside the gene matches: 11. CDR3 size: 14 residues. From germline, CDR1 is SGHNT and CDR2 YENEEA. CDR3 protein: CASSPARDREGAFF. CDR3 DNA: TGTGCCAGCAGCCCAGCCCGGGACAGGGAGGGAGCTTTCTTT.

The CDR3 region is CASRGQGVNTEAFF. The CDR3, as DNA: TGTGCCAGCAGGGGCCAGGGGGTGAACACTGAAGCTTTCTTT. The rearrangement links TRBV6-4 to TRBJ1-1, with 7 bases aligning to TRBD1. CDR1 is MRHNA, CDR2 SNTAGT, per germline. This CDR3 is built from 14 residues. Trimming took 6 bases from V and 0 from J; bases not matched to a gene: 4.

The chain has TRBV3-1 (or the pseudogene TRBV3-2) and TRBJ1-3; D remains unclear. The CDR3 covers 15 residues. The germline V gene has CDR1 LGHDT and CDR2 YNNKEL (reference sequence). The ends were cut back, 7 bases at V and 0 bases at J, with 13 bases in the middle. The chain's CDR3 is CASTLRASSGNTIYF. In DNA form, the CDR3 reads TGTGCCAGCACCCTACGAGCTAGCTCTGGAAACACCATATATTTT.

This clone came up once. This chain links TRBV6-5 with TRBJ2-3; TRBD1 agrees at 9 bases. The CDR3 is 14 amino acids. V was clipped by 5 bases and J by 3 bases; unmatched bases: 3. Germline V gene data show CDR1 as MNHEY and CDR2 as SVGAGI. CDR3 sequence: CASSRQGGTDTQYF. In DNA, the CDR3 is TGTGCCAGCAGTAGACAGGGGGGGACAGATACGCAGTATTTT.

This clone is a singleton in its sample. The chain combines TRBV3-1 (or the pseudogene TRBV3-2) with TRBJ1-3, with 10 bases matching TRBD1. Trimming took 5 bases from V and 2 from J; bases not matched to a gene: 0. The CDR3 runs 14 residues. Germline CDR1 is LGHDT and CDR2 is YNNKEL (reference sequence). The CDR3 DNA reads as TGTGCCAGCAGCGACAGGGGGCCTGGAAACACCATATATTTT. It yields the protein CASSDRGPGNTIYF.

The chain joins TRBV5-1 to TRBJ2-7; 7 positions agree with TRBD1. J was trimmed by 0 bases and V by 0 bases; bases with no gene match: 3. There are 15 residues in the CDR3. CDR1 SGHRS and CDR2 YFSETQ come from the germline V gene. This CDR3 reads CASSLEQGSSYEQYF. In DNA, the CDR3 is TGCGCCAGCAGCTTGGAACAGGGGAGCTCCTACGAGCAGTACTTC.

This clone was found a few times. The chain combines TRBV3-1 (or the pseudogene TRBV3-2) with TRBJ2-7; perhaps TRBD1 as D (5 bases). Germline assignment: CDR1 LGHDT and CDR2 YNNKEL (reference sequence). Trimming removed 1 base at V and 0 bases at J, with 13 bases between. The CDR3 is 16 amino acids. The DNA of the CDR3 is TGTGCCAGCAGCCAAGCAGGACAATGGAGCTCCTACGAGCAGTACTTC. Translation: CASSQAGQWSSYEQYF.

The rearrangement uses TRBV15 and TRBJ1-2; D is possibly TRBD1 (6 bases). The V end lost 0 bases, the J end lost 0 bases, and 8 bases lay between the germline ends. Germline V gene data show CDR1 as LNHNV and CDR2 as YYDKDF (reference sequence). This CDR3 has 15 amino acids. The CDR3 protein is CATSRDRGANYGYTF. CDR3 bases: TGTGCCACCAGCAGAGACAGGGGAGCTAACTATGGCTACACCTTC.

J is TRBJ2-6 and V is TRBV9; D not resolved. The germline V gene has CDR1 SGDLS and CDR2 YYNGEE. Trimming shortened V by 4 bases and J by 1 base, and 6 bases separated the two germline ends. The CDR3 contains 14 residues. Written as DNA, the CDR3 is TGTGCCAGCAGCATCGGTTCTGGGGCCAACGTCCTGACTTTC. It translates to CASSIGSGANVLTF.

The chain has TRBV19 and TRBJ1-4; no clear D gene. CDR1 is LNHDA and CDR2 is SQIVND in the germline V gene (reference sequence). The V gene lost 5 bases and the J gene lost 5 bases, with 9 bases spanning the gap. CDR3 length: 13 amino acids. The CDR3 loop is CASSVLKNEKLFF. CDR3 bases: TGTGCCAGTAGTGTCCTTAAAAATGAAAAACTGTTTTTT.

This clone was found once. As DNA, the CDR3 is TGTGCCGGGGATCGGGGGGGCCCGGGGCAGTACTTC. Protein sequence: CAGDRGGPGQYF. The chain employs TRBV30 and TRBJ2-7; 8 nucleotides line up with TRBD2. The CDR3 loop spans 12 amino acids. The junction had 12 bases not matched to a gene; V was cut back by 8 bases and J by 9 bases. Germline V gives CDR1 GTSNPN, CDR2 SVGIG (reference sequence).

The V call is TRBV5-6, the J call TRBJ1-2; D not resolved. Trimming removed 0 bases at V and 8 bases at J, with 14 bases between. The length of the CDR3 is 14 residues. CDR1 and CDR2 from the germline V gene are SGHDT and YYEEEE. CDR3 region: CASSLVARMEGYTF. The CDR3 DNA follows: TGTGCCAGCAGCTTGGTAGCACGGATGGAGGGCTACACCTTC.

The rearrangement joins TRBV7-9 to TRBJ1-3; tentatively, D is TRBD1 (6 bases). Germline CDR1 reads SEHNR; CDR2 reads FQNEAQ (reference sequence). The CDR3 runs 16 residues. V lost 3 bases and J lost 1, with 13 bases in between. The DNA for the CDR3 is TGTGCCAGCAGCTTTAGTACAGGGACGTCTGGAAACACCATATATTTT. It translates to CASSFSTGTSGNTIYF. Full variable domain (outside the CDR3, taken from reference TRBV7-9 and TRBJ1-3): DTGVSQNPRHKITKRGQNVTFRCDPISEHNRLYWYRQTLGQGPEFLTYFQNEAQLEKSRLLSDRFSAERPKGSFSTLEIQRTEQGDSAMYLCASSFSTGTSGNTIYFGEGSWLTVV.

The chain links TRBV30 to TRBJ1-5; D is unresolved. This CDR3 has 15 residues. V was cut by 0 bases and J by 0 bases, with 9 bases left in between. CDR1 and CDR2 from the germline V gene are GTSNPN and SVGIG (reference sequence). The CDR3 reads CAWSVRRDSNQPQHF. The DNA of the CDR3 is TGTGCCTGGAGTGTACGGAGGGATAGCAATCAGCCCCAGCATTTT.